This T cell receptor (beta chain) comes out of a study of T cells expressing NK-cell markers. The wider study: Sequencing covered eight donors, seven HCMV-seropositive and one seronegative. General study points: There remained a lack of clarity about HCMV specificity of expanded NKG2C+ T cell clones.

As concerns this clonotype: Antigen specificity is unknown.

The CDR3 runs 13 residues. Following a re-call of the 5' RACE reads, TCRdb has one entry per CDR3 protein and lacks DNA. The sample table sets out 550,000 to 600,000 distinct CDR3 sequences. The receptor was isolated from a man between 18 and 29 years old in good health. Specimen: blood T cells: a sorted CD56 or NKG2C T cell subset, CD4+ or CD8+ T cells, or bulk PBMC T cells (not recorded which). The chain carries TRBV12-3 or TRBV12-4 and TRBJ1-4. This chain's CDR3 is CASNLGSNEKLFF.